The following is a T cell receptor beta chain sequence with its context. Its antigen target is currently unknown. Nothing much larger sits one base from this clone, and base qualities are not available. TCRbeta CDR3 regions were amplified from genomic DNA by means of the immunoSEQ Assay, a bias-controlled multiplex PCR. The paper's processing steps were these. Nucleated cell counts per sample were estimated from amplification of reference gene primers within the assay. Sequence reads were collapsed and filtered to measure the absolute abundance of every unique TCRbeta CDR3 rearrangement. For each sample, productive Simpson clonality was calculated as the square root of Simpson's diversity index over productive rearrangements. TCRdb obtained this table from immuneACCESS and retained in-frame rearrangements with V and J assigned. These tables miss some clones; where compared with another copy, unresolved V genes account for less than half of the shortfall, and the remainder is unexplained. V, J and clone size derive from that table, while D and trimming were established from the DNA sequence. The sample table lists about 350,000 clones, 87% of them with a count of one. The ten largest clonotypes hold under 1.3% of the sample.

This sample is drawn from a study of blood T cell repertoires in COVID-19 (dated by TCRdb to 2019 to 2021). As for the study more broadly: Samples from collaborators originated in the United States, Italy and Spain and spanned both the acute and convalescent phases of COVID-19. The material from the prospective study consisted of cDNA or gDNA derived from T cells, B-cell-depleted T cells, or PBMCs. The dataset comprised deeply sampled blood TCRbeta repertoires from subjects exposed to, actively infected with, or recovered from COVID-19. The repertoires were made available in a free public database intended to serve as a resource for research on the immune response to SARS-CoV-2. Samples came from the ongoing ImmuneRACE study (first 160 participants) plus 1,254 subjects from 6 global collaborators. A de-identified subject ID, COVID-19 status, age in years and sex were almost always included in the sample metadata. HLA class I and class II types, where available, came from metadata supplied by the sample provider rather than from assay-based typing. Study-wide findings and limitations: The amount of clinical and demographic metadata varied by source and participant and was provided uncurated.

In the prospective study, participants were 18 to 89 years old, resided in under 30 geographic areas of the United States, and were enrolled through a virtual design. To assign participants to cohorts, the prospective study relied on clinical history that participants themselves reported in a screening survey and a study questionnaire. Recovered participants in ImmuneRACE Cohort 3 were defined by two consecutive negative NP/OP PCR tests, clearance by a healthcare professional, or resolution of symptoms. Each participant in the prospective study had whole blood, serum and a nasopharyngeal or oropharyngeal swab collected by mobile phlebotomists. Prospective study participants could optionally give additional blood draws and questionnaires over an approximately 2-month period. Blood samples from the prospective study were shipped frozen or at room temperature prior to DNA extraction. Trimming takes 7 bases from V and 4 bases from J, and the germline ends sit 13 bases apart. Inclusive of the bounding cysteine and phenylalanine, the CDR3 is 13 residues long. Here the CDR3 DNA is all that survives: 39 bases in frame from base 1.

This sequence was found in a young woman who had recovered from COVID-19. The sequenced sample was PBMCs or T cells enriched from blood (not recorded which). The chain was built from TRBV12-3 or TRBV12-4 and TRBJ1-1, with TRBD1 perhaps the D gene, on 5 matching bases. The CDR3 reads CASTPGARTEAFF. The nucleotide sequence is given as TGTGCCAGCACCCCTGGGGCCCGCACTGAAGCTTTCTTT.